This entry features one T cell receptor beta chain sequence. The entry originates in a study of blood T cell repertoires in COVID-19. Study-wide context: The United States, Italy and Spain supplied acute and convalescent COVID-19 samples. Nucleic acid was either cDNA or gDNA, and it came from T cells, B-cell-depleted T cells, or PBMCs.

As originally analysed: Amplified reference gene primers provided the basis for estimating nucleated cell counts. The protocol was immunoSEQ multiplex PCR, while the TCRdb copy is restricted to in-frame clones and leaves out a portion. The D gene and trimming were derived from the DNA, and the V and J assignments and clone size from that table. The data hold some 200,000 clones, with less than 90% observed a single time. CDR1 is SGHDN, CDR2 FVKESK, per germline. The length of the CDR3 is 14 residues. Trimming pared 10 bases from V and 4 bases from J, leaving 17 bases between. This chain connects TRBV14 to TRBJ1-3; a possible D gene is TRBD1 (6 bases). The source of this sequence is a woman of 80 years or more with COVID-19, enrolled during active disease. Sequenced sample: peripheral blood. The CDR3, as DNA: TGTGCCACCTCACTGGTCACAGGGGGAAACACCATATATTTT. It specifies CATSLVTGGNTIYF.